The entry that follows covers one T cell receptor beta chain sequence. The sample comes from a study of T cell changes during pregnancy in multiple sclerosis. Profiled with immunoSEQ multiplex PCR; TCRdb holds only in-frame clones, not every one. The table has about 40,000 clones, 93% seen once. The CDR3 contains 15 residues. Per the germline V gene, CDR1 is KGHSY and CDR2 is FQNENV. Trimming cost V 2 bases and J 7 bases; bases outside gene matches: 8. The V and J genes are TRBV16 and TRBJ2-3; 8 bases line up with TRBD1. Sequences were derived from CD4+ T cells from peripheral blood mononuclear cells, sampled in the first trimester of pregnancy. The sequence was collected from a female donor with multiple sclerosis, enrolled in a pregnancy study. This CDR3 reads CASSQDRGRGYTQYF. The CDR3 DNA is TGTGCCAGCAGCCAAGACAGGGGAAGGGGATATACGCAGTATTTT. Full variable domain (remainder filled in from reference TRBV16 and TRBJ2-3): GEEVAQTPKHLVRGEGQKAKLYCAPIKGHSYVFWYQQVLKNEFKFLISFQNENVFDETGMPKERFSAKCLPNSPCSLEIQATKLEDSAVYFCASSQDRGRGYTQYFGPGTRLTVL.